Below, 27 T cell receptor beta chains from the same sample are listed, as sequenced in a study of OX40 agonist ivuxolimab in advanced cancers. The data were produced by immunoSEQ multiplex PCR, yet TCRdb's version contains in-frame clones alone and is incomplete. The sample comprises tens of thousands of clones, approximately 81% of which are singletons, and about 1.1% rests with the top ten. The starting material was CD4+ or CD8+ T cells sorted from blood, obtained in a trial of the OX40 agonist ivuxolimab. These receptors all stem from an adult with an advanced solid tumor such as melanoma, head and neck, liver or kidney cancer.

The gene calls are TRBV7-9 and TRBJ2-1; D not certain. The V gene lost 5 bases and the J gene lost 0 bases, with 14 bases spanning the gap. The CDR3 totals 16 residues. Germline CDR1 SEHNR, CDR2 FQNEAQ (reference sequence). The CDR3 is CASSRLSASSYNEQFF. CDR3 in DNA: TGTGCCAGCAGCCGGTTGTCAGCCAGCTCCTACAATGAGCAGTTCTTC.

This clone was counted at least ten times. The chain joins TRBV5-1 to TRBJ1-6; D is undetermined. The germline V gene has CDR1 SGHRS and CDR2 YFSETQ. CDR3 length: 12 residues. V shed 4 bases and J shed 7 bases, with 6 bases lying between them. CDR3: CASSEVNSPLHF. The CDR3 bases are TGCGCCAGCAGCGAGGTAAATTCACCCCTCCACTTT.

This clone turned up a few times. The chain is built from TRBV5-1 and TRBJ1-6, with 7 positions matching TRBD1. With V trimmed by 4 bases and J by 6 bases, 10 bases remained unmatched. This CDR3 spans 16 amino acids. Germline lookup yields CDR1 SGHRS and CDR2 YFSETQ. This chain's CDR3 is CASSADREKANSPLHF. The CDR3 DNA is TGCGCCAGCAGCGCTGACAGGGAGAAGGCTAATTCACCCCTCCACTTT.

The chain couples TRBV15 to TRBJ1-5; D not certain. The CDR3 length is 14 residues. The ends were cut back, 3 bases at V and 5 bases at J, with 11 bases in the middle. Germline lookup yields CDR1 LNHNV and CDR2 YYDKDF (reference sequence). CDR3 amino acids: CATSSKAPHQPQHF. Here the CDR3 DNA reads TGTGCCACCAGCAGTAAGGCACCTCATCAGCCCCAGCATTTT.

This clone showed up just once. CDR3 sequence: CASRSTGGETQYF. The CDR3 DNA is TGTGCCAGCAGGTCTACAGGGGGAGAGACCCAGTACTTC. This rearrangement joins TRBV6-1 to TRBJ2-5, with 8 bases matching TRBD1. V was clipped by 6 bases and J by 4 bases; unmatched bases: 4. This CDR3 has 13 amino acids. CDR1 is MNHNS, CDR2 SASEGT, per germline.

This chain joins TRBV27 and TRBJ1-3; D unclear. Looked up from germline, CDR1 is MNHEY and CDR2 is SMNVEV (reference sequence). Trimming took 2 bases from V and 0 from J, leaving 5 bases between them. The CDR3 loop spans 14 amino acids. CDR3 nucleotides: TGTGCCAGCAGTTTAAAAAGCTCTGGAAACACCATATATTTT. Its protein is CASSLKSSGNTIYF.

The V and J genes are TRBV11-2 and TRBJ1-2; no definite D call. CDR3 length: 14 residues. The V and J ends lost 9 bases and 6 bases respectively, with 20 bases between them. Germline V gives CDR1 SGHAT, CDR2 FQNNGV. CDR3 amino acids: CASGRVMGENGYTF. For the CDR3, the DNA is TGTGCCAGTGGGAGGGTGATGGGTGAAAATGGCTACACCTTC. Based on the CDR3 plus reference TRBV11-2 and TRBJ1-2, the full variable domain is EAGVAQSPRYKIIEKRQSVAFWCNPISGHATLYWYQQILGQGPKLLIQFQNNGVVDDSQLPKDRFSAERLKGVDSTLKIQPAKLEDSAVYLCASGRVMGENGYTFGSGTRLTVV.

The chain recombines TRBV5-1 with TRBJ1-2; the D is unclear. The ends were cut back, 0 bases at V and 2 bases at J, with 8 bases in the middle. CDR3 length: 14 residues. Germline V gene lookup returns CDR1 SGHRS and CDR2 YFSETQ. DNA for the CDR3: TGCGCCAGCAGCTTGGTGTCGACGAACTATGGCTACACCTTC. Translation: CASSLVSTNYGYTF.

The chain recombines TRBV10-3 with TRBJ1-5; D call uncertain. Trimming took off 11 bases at V and 0 bases at J, with 8 bases between the two ends. Germline loops: CDR1 ENHRY, CDR2 SYGVKD. The CDR3 runs 12 residues. The CDR3 sequence: CAAAGSNQPQHF. CDR3 DNA: TGTGCCGCCGCAGGTAGCAATCAGCCCCAGCATTTT.

This sequence joins TRBV6-1 and TRBJ2-7; D remains unclear. From germline, CDR1 is MNHNS and CDR2 SASEGT. Trimming cost V 6 bases and J 2 bases, with 11 bases left between them. The CDR3 contains 13 residues. The CDR3 DNA is TGTGCCAGCAGGCCTATGAATACCTACGAGCAGTACTTC. As protein: CASRPMNTYEQYF.

The CDR3 is CASNLGLAGPVADTQYF. The CDR3, as DNA: TGTGCCAGCAACCTGGGACTAGCGGGGCCAGTTGCAGATACGCAGTATTTT. The gene calls are TRBV2 and TRBJ2-3, with 13 nucleotides matching TRBD2. This CDR3 is 17 amino acids long. Germline V gene lookup returns CDR1 SNHLY and CDR2 FYNNEI. Trimming removed 7 bases from V and 4 bases from J; junction bases left unmatched: 11. Based on the CDR3 plus reference TRBV2 and TRBJ2-3, the full variable domain is EPEVTQTPSHQVTQMGQEVILRCVPISNHLYFYWYRQILGQKVEFLVSFYNNEISEKSEIFDDQFSVERPDGSNFTLKIRSTKLEDSAMYFCASNLGLAGPVADTQYFGPGTRLTVL.

This clone was observed a single time. This chain uses TRBV11-2 with TRBJ2-3, with no clear D. Trimming cost V 8 bases and J 2 bases, with 11 bases left between them. Germline V CDR1 and CDR2: SGHAT, FQNNGV. CDR3 length: 13 amino acids. The CDR3 nucleotides read TGTGCCAGCGGCGTCGGACCCACAGATACGCAGTATTTT. Protein: CASGVGPTDTQYF. Supplemented by reference TRBV11-2 and TRBJ2-3, the full variable domain reads EAGVAQSPRYKIIEKRQSVAFWCNPISGHATLYWYQQILGQGPKLLIQFQNNGVVDDSQLPKDRFSAERLKGVDSTLKIQPAKLEDSAVYLCASGVGPTDTQYFGPGTRLTVL.

The V gene is TRBV6-5, the J gene TRBJ1-1; 7 bases line up with TRBD1. There are 12 residues in the CDR3. After removal of 5 bases from V and 8 bases from J, the junction contained 5 bases not matched to a gene. Per the germline V gene, CDR1 is MNHEY and CDR2 is SVGAGI. The CDR3 is CASSNRGSEAFF. DNA for the CDR3: TGTGCCAGCAGTAACAGGGGATCCGAAGCTTTCTTT.

The CDR3 DNA follows: TGTGCCACCAGCAGAGATACAGGGGGCACCTATGGCTACACCTTC. Its protein product is CATSRDTGGTYGYTF. V is TRBV15 and J is TRBJ1-2, with TRBD1 matching 9 bases. The V gene end was trimmed by 0 bases and the J gene end by 4 bases; junction bases not matched to a gene: 3. Germline V gene data show CDR1 as LNHNV and CDR2 as YYDKDF (reference sequence). The CDR3 has 15 residues.

This chain joins TRBV6-1 and TRBJ1-2; D is possibly TRBD1 (6 bases). The CDR3 runs 13 residues. The germline V gene has CDR1 MNHNS and CDR2 SASEGT. Trimming stripped 6 bases from V and 8 bases from J, with 16 bases between. CDR3 protein: CASSHWTAEGYTF. CDR3 in DNA: TGTGCCAGCAGCCATTGGACAGCCGAGGGCTACACCTTC.

The chain uses TRBV6-5 and TRBJ2-1; maybe TRBD2 (7 bases). CDR1 and CDR2 (germline): MNHEY, SVGAGI. Trimming removed 5 bases from V and 2 bases from J, with 13 bases in between. The CDR3 consists of 15 residues. CDR3 nucleotide sequence: TGTGCCAGCAGTGGGCCCGGGGGGCCCTACAATGAGCAGTTCTTC. It specifies CASSGPGGPYNEQFF.

The gene calls are TRBV28 and TRBJ2-1; 12 nucleotides line up with TRBD2. The CDR3 is 15 residues long. Germline values: CDR1 MDHEN, CDR2 SYDVKM. With V trimmed by 5 bases and J by 5 bases, 4 bases remained unmatched. CDR3 amino acids: CASSRASGGDNEQFF. The CDR3 nucleotides are TGTGCCAGCAGTAGGGCTAGCGGGGGGGACAATGAGCAGTTCTTC.

The gene calls are TRBV6-5 and TRBJ1-1; unclear D gene. This CDR3 contains 16 residues. Trimming took off 2 bases at V and 1 base at J, with 14 bases between the two ends. CDR1 is MNHEY and CDR2 is SVGAGI in the germline V gene. This chain's CDR3 is CASSYQKAGWNTEAFF. In DNA, the CDR3 is TGTGCCAGCAGTTACCAGAAGGCGGGTTGGAACACTGAAGCTTTCTTT.

The rearrangement links TRBV29-1 to TRBJ1-2; 8 bases are a match to TRBD1. CDR3 length equals 13 residues. V shed 5 bases, J shed 7 bases, and the junction held 9 bases outside the gene matches. Germline assignment: CDR1 SQVTM and CDR2 ANQGSEA. CDR3 sequence reads: CSVSLQGAGGYTF. CDR3 nucleotide sequence: TGCAGCGTTTCATTGCAGGGGGCAGGTGGCTACACCTTC.

V is TRBV6-1 and J is TRBJ2-1; possible D gene TRBD2, 7 bases. The ends were cut back, 4 bases at V and 5 bases at J, with 18 bases in the middle. CDR1 MNHNS and CDR2 SASEGT come from the germline V gene. This CDR3 has 16 residues. CDR3 bases: TGTGCCAGCAGTGGTATGGCGGGGGCCTCGCACAATGAGCAGTTCTTC. This gives the protein CASSGMAGASHNEQFF.

This rearrangement joins TRBV7-7 to TRBJ2-3; D call uncertain. The CDR3 consists of 12 residues. CDR1 SSHAT and CDR2 FNYEAQ come from the germline V gene (reference sequence). With 5 bases removed from V and 8 bases from J, the gap between germline ends came to 11 bases. In DNA form, the CDR3 reads TGTGCCAGCAGCCCCGAAATCGGTACGCAGTATTTT. The encoded protein is CASSPEIGTQYF.

This chain uses TRBV29-1 with TRBJ1-2; a possible D gene is TRBD1 (6 bases). The CDR3 contains 11 residues. V dropped 3 bases and J dropped 7 bases, with 9 bases sitting between them. CDR1 and CDR2 from the germline V gene are SQVTM and ANQGSEA. Here the CDR3 reads CSVEGQAGYTF. CDR3 sequence (DNA): TGCAGCGTTGAGGGACAAGCTGGCTACACCTTC.

The V and J genes are TRBV19 and TRBJ2-1; 7 bases are shared with TRBD1. CDR3 length equals 17 residues. J gave up 10 bases and V 7 bases, and 22 bases lay outside the gene matches. The germline V gene encodes CDR1 LNHDA and CDR2 SQIVND (reference sequence). The chain's CDR3 is CASTLIGRDSTGGEQFF. The CDR3 DNA reads as TGTGCCAGTACCCTAATTGGCCGGGACAGCACCGGTGGGGAGCAGTTCTTC.

The gene calls are TRBV13 and TRBJ2-5, with 10 bases matching TRBD2. This CDR3 is 17 amino acids long. After removal of 5 bases from V and 2 bases from J, the junction contained 11 bases not matched to a gene. Looked up from germline, CDR1 is PRHDT and CDR2 is FYEKMQ (reference sequence). CDR3 sequence reads: CASSRGLARTQQETQYF. In DNA form, the CDR3 reads TGTGCCAGCAGCCGGGGACTAGCGCGTACCCAGCAAGAGACCCAGTACTTC.

The rearrangement joins TRBV5-6 to TRBJ2-5; 8 bases agree with TRBD1. The V gene end was trimmed by 0 bases and the J gene end by 5 bases; junction bases not matched to a gene: 9. Germline V gene lookup returns CDR1 SGHDT and CDR2 YYEEEE. The CDR3 totals 16 residues. Written as DNA, the CDR3 is TGTGCCAGCAGCTTGGCCTTCAGGGGGCTAGGGGAGACCCAGTACTTC. This sequence encodes CASSLAFRGLGETQYF.

V gene TRBV7-6 combines with J gene TRBJ2-7; 8 nucleotides agree with TRBD1. CDR3 size: 15 residues. CDR1 and CDR2 from the germline V gene are SGHVS and FNYEAQ. V lost 3 bases and J lost 6; bases outside the gene matches: 10. CDR3 in DNA: TGTGCCAGCAGCTTCCAGGGTGCCACAGGGGGCGAGCAGTACTTC. Residues: CASSFQGATGGEQYF.

This clone has just one count. The chain employs TRBV4-2 and TRBJ2-7; D might be TRBD2 (5 bases). The length of the CDR3 is 15 residues. Germline CDR1 is LGHNA and CDR2 is YNFKEQ. V was trimmed by 4 bases and J by 5 bases, leaving 18 bases between them. CDR3 nucleotides: TGTGCCAGCAGCCGAGGACTGGGCCCCGTCGACGAGCAGTACTTC. Translated: CASSRGLGPVDEQYF.